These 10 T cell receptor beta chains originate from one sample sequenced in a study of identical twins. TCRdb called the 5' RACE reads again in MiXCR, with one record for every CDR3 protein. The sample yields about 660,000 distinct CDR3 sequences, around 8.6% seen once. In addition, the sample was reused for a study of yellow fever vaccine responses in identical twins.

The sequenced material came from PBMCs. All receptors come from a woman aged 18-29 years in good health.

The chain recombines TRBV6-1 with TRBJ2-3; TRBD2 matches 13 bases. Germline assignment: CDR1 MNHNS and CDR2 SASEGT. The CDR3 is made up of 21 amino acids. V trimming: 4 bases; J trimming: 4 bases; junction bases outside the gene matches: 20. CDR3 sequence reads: CASSAVLGLAGDRLGADTQYF. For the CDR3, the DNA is TGTGCCAGCAGTGCCGTGCTCGGACTAGCGGGGGACCGCCTGGGGGCAGATACGCAGTATTTT.

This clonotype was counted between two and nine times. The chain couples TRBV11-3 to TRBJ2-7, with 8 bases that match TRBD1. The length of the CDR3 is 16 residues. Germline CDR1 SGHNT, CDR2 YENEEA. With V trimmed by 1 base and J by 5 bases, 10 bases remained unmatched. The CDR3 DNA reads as TGTGCCAGCAGCTTAGCCGGTGGGCAGGGGGCCCACGAGCAGTACTTC. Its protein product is CASSLAGGQGAHEQYF.

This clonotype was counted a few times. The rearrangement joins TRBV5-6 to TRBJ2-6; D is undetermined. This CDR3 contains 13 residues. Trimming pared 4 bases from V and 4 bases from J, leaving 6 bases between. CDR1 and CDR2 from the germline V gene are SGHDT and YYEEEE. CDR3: CASSKTGANVLTF. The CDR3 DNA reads TGTGCCAGCAGCAAGACAGGGGCCAACGTCCTGACTTTC. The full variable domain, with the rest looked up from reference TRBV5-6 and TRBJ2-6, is DAGVTQSPTHLIKTRGQQVTLRCSPKSGHDTVSWYQQALGQGPQFIFQYYEEEERQRGNFPDRFSGHQFPNYSSELNVNALLLGDSALYLCASSKTGANVLTFGAGSRLTVL.

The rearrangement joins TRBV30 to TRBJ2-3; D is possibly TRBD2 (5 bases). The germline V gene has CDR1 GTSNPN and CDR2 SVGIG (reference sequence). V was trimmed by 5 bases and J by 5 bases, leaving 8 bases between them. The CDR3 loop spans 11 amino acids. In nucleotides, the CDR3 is TGTGCCTGGGGCGGACTAGATACGCAGTATTTT. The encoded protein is CAWGGLDTQYF.

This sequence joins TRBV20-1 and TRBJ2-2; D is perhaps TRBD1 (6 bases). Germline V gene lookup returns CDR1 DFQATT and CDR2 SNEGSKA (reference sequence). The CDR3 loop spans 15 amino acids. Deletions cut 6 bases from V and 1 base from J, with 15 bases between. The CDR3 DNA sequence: TGCAGTGCACCCACGCCCAGGGGGAACACCGGGGAGCTGTTTTTT. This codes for CSAPTPRGNTGELFF.

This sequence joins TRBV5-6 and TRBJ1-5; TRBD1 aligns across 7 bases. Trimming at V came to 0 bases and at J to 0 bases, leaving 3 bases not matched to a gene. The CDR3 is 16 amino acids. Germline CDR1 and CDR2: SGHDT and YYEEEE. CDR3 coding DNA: TGTGCCAGCAGCTTGGTGGCAGGGGGTAGCAATCAGCCCCAGCATTTT. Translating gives CASSLVAGGSNQPQHF.

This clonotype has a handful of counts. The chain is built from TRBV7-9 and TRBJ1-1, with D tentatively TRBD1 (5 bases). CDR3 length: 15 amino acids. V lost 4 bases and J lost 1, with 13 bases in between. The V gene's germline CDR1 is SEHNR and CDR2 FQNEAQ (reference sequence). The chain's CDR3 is CASSSTGITNTEAFF. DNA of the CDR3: TGTGCCAGCAGCTCCACAGGTATTACGAACACTGAAGCTTTCTTT.

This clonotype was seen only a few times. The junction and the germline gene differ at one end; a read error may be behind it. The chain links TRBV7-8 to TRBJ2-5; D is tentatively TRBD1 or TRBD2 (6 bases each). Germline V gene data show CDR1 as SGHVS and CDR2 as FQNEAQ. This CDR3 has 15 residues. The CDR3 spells CASTLGGSDQETQYF. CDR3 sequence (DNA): TGTGCCAGCACCTTAGGGGGGAGCGATCAAGAGACCCAGTACTTC.

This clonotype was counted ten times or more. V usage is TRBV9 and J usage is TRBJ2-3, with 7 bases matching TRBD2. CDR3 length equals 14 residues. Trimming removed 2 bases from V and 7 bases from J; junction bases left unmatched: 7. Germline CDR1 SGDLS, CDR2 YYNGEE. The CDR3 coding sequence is TGTGCCAGCAGCGTCGCGGGAGAGTCTAATACGCAGTATTTT. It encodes CASSVAGESNTQYF.

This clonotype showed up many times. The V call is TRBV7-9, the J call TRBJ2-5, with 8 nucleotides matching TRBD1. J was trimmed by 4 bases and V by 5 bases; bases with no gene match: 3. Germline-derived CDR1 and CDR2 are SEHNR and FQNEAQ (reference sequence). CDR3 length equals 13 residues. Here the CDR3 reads CASSPQGVETQYF. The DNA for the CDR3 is TGTGCCAGCAGCCCACAGGGGGTAGAGACCCAGTACTTC.